The following is a T cell receptor beta chain sequence with its context. As yet, its antigen is unknown. This sample is part of a study of CD8 T cells in Susac syndrome. Random-hexamer reverse transcription was applied to roughly 0.5 to 1 ug RNA. TCRdb ran MiXCR on the immunoSEQ multiplex PCR reads and lists one entry per CDR3 protein. The table lists 75,000 to 95,000 distinct CDR3 sequences, approximately 96% of them singletons. The V gene's germline CDR1 is DFQATT and CDR2 SNEGSKA (reference sequence). V was pared by 1 base and J by 2 bases, with 11 bases between. The CDR3 sequence is 14 residues long. Findings of the study overall: Approximately 16 Susac-specific public clones were found in total CD8+ repertoires and roughly five in CD8+ TEMRA repertoires.

This clonotype was sampled from a human donor with Susac syndrome. Sequencing was performed on CD8+ T cells from PBMCs. V is TRBV20-1 and J is TRBJ1-1; D is uncertain. The CDR3 bases are TGCAGTGCTAGAGGAGGGAGCGCCAACACTGAAGCTTTCTTT. This codes for CSARGGSANTEAFF.